The 5 T cell receptor beta chains below come from one sample, sequenced in a study of PD-1 blockade in mismatch repair-deficient tumors. The protocol was immunoSEQ multiplex PCR, while the TCRdb copy is restricted to in-frame clones and leaves out a portion. The sample has 15,000 to 25,000 clones; around 80% are singletons. The source material was PBMCs, sampled 52 weeks after starting pembrolizumab. The receptors come from an adult with mismatch repair-deficient cancer.

CDR3 nucleotide sequence: TGCGCCAGCAGGACTACGACAGGGGGGTCCCGCGCCCAGTACTTC. Protein: CASRTTTGGSRAQYF. The chain has TRBV4-1 and TRBJ2-5, with TRBD1 identical over 9 bases. J lost 9 bases, V lost 6 bases, and 14 bases had no gene match. The CDR3 runs to 15 residues. From germline, CDR1 is MGHRA and CDR2 YSYEKL.

The chain recombines TRBV4-2 with TRBJ2-7; 8 bases match TRBD2. CDR3 size: 16 residues. V dropped 3 bases and J dropped 0; count of bases not matched to a gene: 7. Per germline, CDR1 LGHNA and CDR2 YNFKEQ. The CDR3 DNA reads TGTGCCAGCAGCCATTCGGTAGCGGGGACCTCCTACGAGCAGTACTTC. As protein: CASSHSVAGTSYEQYF.

This clone came up a few times. J is TRBJ2-7 and V is TRBV6-5, with 8 nucleotides matching TRBD1. The CDR3 has 15 residues. V was clipped by 5 bases and J by 4 bases; unmatched bases: 10. The germline V gene encodes CDR1 MNHEY and CDR2 SVGAGI. CDR3 amino acids: CASSRSGTGSYEQYF. CDR3 DNA: TGTGCCAGCAGTAGGTCCGGGACAGGATCTTACGAGCAGTACTTC.

The chain carries TRBV6-1 and TRBJ2-5, with 10 bases identical to TRBD1. Trimming took 6 bases from V and 4 from J; bases not matched to a gene: 8. Germline assignment: CDR1 MNHNS and CDR2 SASEGT. The CDR3 covers 15 residues. The CDR3 loop is CASRVGDRGRETQYF. DNA of the CDR3: TGTGCCAGCAGGGTGGGTGACAGGGGGCGAGAGACCCAGTACTTC.

The rearrangement joins TRBV7-8 to TRBJ2-5; unclear D gene. The J call may be mistaken, given a closer DNA end match to TRBJ2-7. This CDR3 contains 15 residues. Germline-derived CDR1 and CDR2 are SGHVS and FQNEAQ. CDR3 in DNA: TGTGCCAGCAGCTTATTGGGTTTAGCTTCCTACGAGCAGTACTTC. This gives the protein CASSLLGLASYEQYF.